This section outlines one T cell receptor (beta chain) sequence together with its context. In the original workflow: Amplifying reference gene primers gave estimates of nucleated cell counts. The assay was immunoSEQ multiplex PCR, and TCRdb's table has in-frame clones only and misses some. D and trimming come from the DNA, and the V and J calls and clone size come from that table. The sample yields roughly 80,000 clones, roughly 78% seen once. The germline CDR1 and CDR2 sequences are SGDLS and YYNGEE. The CDR3 is 17 residues long. J was trimmed by 0 bases and V by 3 bases; bases with no gene match: 3. The data were taken from a study of blood T cell repertoires in COVID-19. At the level of the study: Samples representing acute and convalescent COVID-19 were sourced from the United States, Italy and Spain.

The TCR comes from a human donor in a cohort sampled during active COVID-19. This chain joins TRBV9 and TRBJ2-6; TRBD1 aligns across 10 bases. Material for sequencing was peripheral blood. CDR3 in amino acids: CASSARDRGSGANVLTF. The CDR3 nucleotides are TGTGCCAGCAGCGCCCGGGACAGGGGCTCTGGGGCCAACGTCCTGACTTTC. Based on the CDR3 plus reference TRBV9 and TRBJ2-6, the full variable domain is DSGVTQTPKHLITATGQRVTLRCSPRSGDLSVYWYQQSLDQGLQFLIQYYNGEERAKGNILERFSAQQFPDLHSELNLSSLELGDSALYFCASSARDRGSGANVLTFGAGSRLTVL.